The entry that follows covers one T cell receptor (beta chain) sequence. The antigen is unknown. Deep-level running was used for the assay. Profiled with immunoSEQ multiplex PCR; TCRdb holds only in-frame clones, not every one. This sample has over 850,000 clones, with roughly 74% found just once. CDR1 SEHNR and CDR2 FQNEAQ come from the germline V gene (reference sequence). The CDR3 extends over 13 amino acids. V lost 5 bases, J lost 6 bases, and 12 bases lay in between. This sample is part of a study of shared clonotypes between healthy human individuals. Study-level results: How much donors shared clonotypes was expected to be affected by sequencing depth. The study's rarefaction showed incomplete sorted-subset sequencing despite large depth.

The source of this sequence is a man younger than 30 in good health. Some clones in this sample may be carry-over from other donors' samples. Sequencing was done on a sample of memory CD4+ T cells from PBMCs. Noted subset: CD45RA-negative fraction. The rearrangement joins TRBV7-9 to TRBJ2-3, with D maybe TRBD2 (5 bases). The CDR3 protein is CASSLDFLDTQYF. Here the CDR3 DNA reads TGTGCCAGCAGCCTGGACTTTTTGGATACGCAGTATTTT.